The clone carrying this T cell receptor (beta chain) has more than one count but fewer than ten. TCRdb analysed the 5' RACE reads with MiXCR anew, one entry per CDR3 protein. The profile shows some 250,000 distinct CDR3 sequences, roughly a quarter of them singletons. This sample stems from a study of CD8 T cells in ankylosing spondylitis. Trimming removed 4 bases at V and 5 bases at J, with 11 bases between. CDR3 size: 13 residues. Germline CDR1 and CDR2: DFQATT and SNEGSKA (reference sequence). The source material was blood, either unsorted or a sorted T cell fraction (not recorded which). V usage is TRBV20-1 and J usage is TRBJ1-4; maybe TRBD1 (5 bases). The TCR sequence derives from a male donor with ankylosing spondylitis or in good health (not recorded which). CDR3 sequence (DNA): TGCAGTGCTATGGTCGGGGGAAATGAAAAACTGTTTTTT. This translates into CSAMVGGNEKLFF.